The clone carrying this T cell receptor (beta chain) was seen a few times. Antigen unknown. Using its own MiXCR run on the 5' RACE reads, TCRdb lists one record per CDR3 protein. The sample shows 300,000 to 400,000 distinct CDR3 sequences, roughly an eighth of them seen only once. The CDR3 spans 13 residues. CDR1 is GTSNPN and CDR2 is SVGIG in the germline V gene (reference sequence). The V end was cut by 0 bases, the J end by 7 bases, with 10 bases between. The data derive from a study of T-cell memory formation after mild COVID-19. Study-level findings and limits: CM and EM subsets held most contracting CD4+ clones; EMRA held CD8+ ones. Researchers could not confirm that second-wave clones peaking on day 37 targeted SARS-CoV-2.

The receptor was derived from a man aged 18 to 30 who had mild COVID-19 (a few samples of this study predate the infection). Cell type and time point are not known. The specimen sequenced was PBMCs or a T cell subset sorted from them (not recorded which). This sequence joins TRBV30 and TRBJ1-5; tentative D call: TRBD1 (6 bases). Here the CDR3 reads CAWSVGGNQPQHF. In DNA, the CDR3 is TGTGCCTGGAGTGTAGGGGGGAACCAGCCCCAGCATTTT.